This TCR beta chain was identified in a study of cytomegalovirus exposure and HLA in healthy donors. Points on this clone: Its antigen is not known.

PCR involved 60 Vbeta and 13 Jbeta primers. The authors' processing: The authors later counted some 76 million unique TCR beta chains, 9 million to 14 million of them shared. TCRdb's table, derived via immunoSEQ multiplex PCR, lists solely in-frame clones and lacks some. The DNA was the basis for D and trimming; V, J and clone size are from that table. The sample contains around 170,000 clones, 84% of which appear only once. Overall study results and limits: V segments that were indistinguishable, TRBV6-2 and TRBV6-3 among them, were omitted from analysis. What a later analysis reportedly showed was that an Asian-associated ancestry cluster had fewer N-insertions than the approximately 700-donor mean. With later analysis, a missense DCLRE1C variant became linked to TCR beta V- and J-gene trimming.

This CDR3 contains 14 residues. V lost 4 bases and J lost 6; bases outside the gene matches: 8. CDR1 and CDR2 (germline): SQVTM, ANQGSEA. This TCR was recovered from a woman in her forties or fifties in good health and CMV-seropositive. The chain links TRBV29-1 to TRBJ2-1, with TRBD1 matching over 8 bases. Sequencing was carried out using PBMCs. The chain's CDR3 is CSVVPDRVGNEQFF. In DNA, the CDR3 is TGCAGCGTTGTCCCGGACAGGGTTGGCAATGAGCAGTTCTTC.